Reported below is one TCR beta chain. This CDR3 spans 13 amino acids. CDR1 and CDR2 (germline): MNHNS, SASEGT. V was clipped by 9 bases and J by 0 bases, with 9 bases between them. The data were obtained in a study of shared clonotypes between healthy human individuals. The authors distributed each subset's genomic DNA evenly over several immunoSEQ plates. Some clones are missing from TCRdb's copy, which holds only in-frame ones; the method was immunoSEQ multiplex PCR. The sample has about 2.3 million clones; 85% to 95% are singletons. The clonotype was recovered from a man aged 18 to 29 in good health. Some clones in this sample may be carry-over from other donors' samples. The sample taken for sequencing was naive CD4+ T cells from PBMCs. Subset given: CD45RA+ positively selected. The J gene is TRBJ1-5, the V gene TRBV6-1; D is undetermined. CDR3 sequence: CASRTVSNQPQHF. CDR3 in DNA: TGTGCCAGTCGGACTGTTAGCAATCAGCCCCAGCATTTT.